One and the same sample provided the 22 T cell receptor beta chains below, sequenced in a study of response to subunit inactivated influenza vaccine. TCRdb recomputed calls from the RT-PCR reads with MiXCR, one row per CDR3 protein. The table has about 540,000 distinct CDR3 sequences, 20% to 25% seen once. The data also belong to a second study, concerning T cells expressing NK-cell markers. That paper adds: Scientists made TCR beta cDNA using 5'RACE template switching with UMIs.

This specimen consisted of CD4+ T cells sorted from PBMCs, obtained about 12 days after vaccination. These receptors all stem from a man over 45 who received an inactivated influenza vaccine.

CDR3 loop: CASSRNRGTGELFF. Written as DNA, the CDR3 is TGTGCCAGCAGTAGGAACCGCGGCACCGGGGAGCTGTTTTTT. The J gene is TRBJ2-2, the V gene TRBV27, with no clear D. Germline V lookup: CDR1 MNHEY, CDR2 SMNVEV (reference sequence). The length of the CDR3 is 14 residues. V lost 5 bases, J lost 4 bases, and 11 bases lay in between.

The chain is built from TRBV7-8 and TRBJ2-4; no definite D call. The length of the CDR3 is 12 residues. V gave up 4 bases and J gave up 9 bases, with 10 bases separating them. The germline V gene encodes CDR1 SGHVS and CDR2 FQNEAQ. For the CDR3, the DNA is TGTGCCAGCAGCTCCATGAAGGGCATTCAGTACTTC. Translated: CASSSMKGIQYF.

This clonotype was counted only a few times. The junction differs from germline at one of its ends, possibly a read error. J is TRBJ2-5 and V is TRBV27; TRBD2 might be the D (6 bases). CDR3 length: 13 amino acids. The germline V gene has CDR1 MNHEY and CDR2 SMNVEV (reference sequence). The CDR3 region is CASRRDFQETQYF. CDR3 nucleotides: TGTGCCAGCAGGCGGGACTTCCAAGAGACCCAGTATTTC.

The V call is TRBV28, the J call TRBJ2-7; D gene ambiguous. The CDR3 contains 12 residues. Trimming left V 3 bases short and J 4 bases short, with 7 bases between. The V gene's germline CDR1 is MDHEN and CDR2 SYDVKM. CDR3 sequence (DNA): TGTGCCAGCAGTTTCTTTCAGTACGAGCAGTACTTC. Translated: CASSFFQYEQYF.

The chain combines TRBV12-5 with TRBJ2-1, with D uncertain. CDR1 is LGHNT, CDR2 FRNRAP, per germline. V was trimmed by 6 bases and J by 6 bases, leaving 9 bases between them. The CDR3 has 12 amino acids. The CDR3 sequence: CASGKASNEQFF. CDR3 sequence (DNA): TGTGCTAGTGGAAAGGCCAGCAATGAGCAGTTCTTC.

Only a few counts were recorded for this clonotype. The chain carries TRBV7-2 and TRBJ2-5; D is undetermined. CDR1 and CDR2 (germline): SGHTA, FQGNSA. CDR3 length: 14 amino acids. V lost 3 bases to trimming and J lost 0 bases, with 8 bases between them. The CDR3 bases are TGTGCCAGCAGCTTCGTGCACAACCAAGAGACCCAGTACTTC. Translating gives CASSFVHNQETQYF.

This chain connects TRBV20-1 to TRBJ1-2; unclear D gene. The CDR3 spans 13 residues. From germline, CDR1 is DFQATT and CDR2 SNEGSKA (reference sequence). Trimming shortened V by 6 bases and J by 7 bases, and 18 bases separated the two germline ends. This chain's CDR3 is CSAWSGNIGGYTF. The CDR3 DNA is TGCAGTGCCTGGTCTGGGAATATAGGTGGCTACACCTTC.

This clonotype showed up just a few times. The rearrangement uses TRBV20-1 and TRBJ2-2; 7 bases fit TRBD2. V lost 1 base to trimming and J lost 2 bases; unmatched junction nucleotides: 4. The germline V gene has CDR1 DFQATT and CDR2 SNEGSKA (reference sequence). The CDR3 is made up of 15 amino acids. The CDR3 DNA reads as TGCAGTGCTAGAGCTAGCGGAGATAACACCGGGGAGCTGTTTTTT. It encodes CSARASGDNTGELFF.

V gene TRBV18 combines with J gene TRBJ1-5, with 9 nucleotides matching TRBD1. The CDR3 totals 14 residues. V shed 3 bases and J 6 bases; nucleotides not matched to a gene: 3. Germline loops: CDR1 KGHSH, CDR2 LQKENI. The CDR3 is CASSPGTGPQPQHF. In nucleotides, the CDR3 is TGTGCCAGCTCACCCGGGACAGGGCCTCAGCCCCAGCATTTT.

This clonotype came up a few times. This chain joins TRBV7-3 and TRBJ1-1; 8 bases line up with TRBD1. Trimming cost V 6 bases and J 7 bases; bases outside gene matches: 7. Germline V lookup: CDR1 SGHTA, CDR2 FQGTGA. The CDR3 is made up of 13 amino acids. CDR3 protein: CASRRGTGYEAFF. In DNA form, the CDR3 reads TGTGCCAGCAGGCGAGGGACAGGCTATGAAGCTTTCTTT.

Only a few counts were recorded for this clonotype. This sequence joins TRBV29-1 and TRBJ1-2; D is ambiguous. CDR3 length equals 14 residues. The V gene's germline CDR1 is SQVTM and CDR2 ANQGSEA. The V end was cut by 2 bases, the J end by 0 bases, with 10 bases between. The CDR3 loop is CSVEFGISNYGYTF. CDR3 coding DNA: TGCAGCGTTGAATTCGGGATCTCTAACTATGGCTACACCTTC.

This clonotype was picked up a small number of times. This chain uses TRBV11-2 with TRBJ1-6; D is uncertain. CDR1 is SGHAT, CDR2 FQNNGV, per germline. The CDR3 is 13 amino acids. Trimming cost V 1 base and J 10 bases, with 8 bases left between them. CDR3 sequence (DNA): TGTGCCAGCAGCTTAGTTTCGGGGTCACCCCTCCACTTT. Translating it yields CASSLVSGSPLHF.

This clonotype was picked up a small number of times. This chain connects TRBV9 to TRBJ2-1; 12 bases align to TRBD2. The trim removed 4 bases at V and 8 bases at J, leaving 7 bases unmatched. The CDR3 is made up of 15 amino acids. Germline V gene lookup returns CDR1 SGDLS and CDR2 YYNGEE. The CDR3 protein is CASSPTSGSRHEQFF. The CDR3 region has the DNA TGTGCCAGCAGCCCGACTAGCGGGAGTCGTCATGAGCAGTTCTTC.

This clonotype was seen repeatedly, ten times or more. V gene TRBV2 combines with J gene TRBJ2-2, with TRBD2 matching 7 bases. Trimming took 4 bases from V and 3 from J; bases not matched to a gene: 2. The germline V gene encodes CDR1 SNHLY and CDR2 FYNNEI. The CDR3 totals 14 residues. CDR3: CASSARGDTGELFF. For the CDR3, the DNA is TGTGCCAGCAGTGCCCGGGGGGACACCGGGGAGCTGTTTTTT.

The V and J genes are TRBV6-5 and TRBJ1-5, with TRBD1 matching over 7 bases. This CDR3 contains 13 residues. V lost 4 bases and J lost 5; bases outside the gene matches: 2. The V gene's germline CDR1 is MNHEY and CDR2 SVGAGI. The CDR3 DNA is TGTGCCAGCAGTTCGCAGGGGGATCAGCCCCAGCATTTT. Translating it yields CASSSQGDQPQHF.

There are a few counts of this clonotype. V gene TRBV10-2 combines with J gene TRBJ2-5, with TRBD1 matching 7 bases. The CDR3 contains 13 residues. The germline CDR1 and CDR2 sequences are WSHSY and SAAADI. V gave up 11 bases and J gave up 2 bases; unmatched junction bases: 8. CDR3 protein: CAVKKTGQETQYF. In DNA form, the CDR3 reads TGCGCCGTCAAGAAGACAGGGCAAGAGACCCAGTACTTC.

V gene TRBV28 combines with J gene TRBJ2-7; D gene uncertain. Germline values: CDR1 MDHEN, CDR2 SYDVKM. V dropped 2 bases and J dropped 5 bases, with 10 bases sitting between them. The CDR3 runs 13 residues. Here the CDR3 reads CASSLAGSDEQYF. In DNA, the CDR3 is TGTGCCAGCAGTTTAGCCGGCTCGGACGAGCAGTACTTC.

The chain carries TRBV7-6 and TRBJ1-2, with 8 bases lining up with TRBD1. The CDR3 extends over 12 amino acids. Losses at the gene ends were 4 bases for V and 14 bases for J; bases not matched to a gene: 9. Germline CDR1 and CDR2: SGHVS and FNYEAQ. The CDR3 loop is CASSSDRGGVTF. CDR3 DNA sequence: TGTGCCAGCAGCTCCGACAGGGGTGGGGTGACCTTC.

The V and J genes are TRBV15 and TRBJ2-6; D ambiguous. This CDR3 contains 14 residues. The germline V gene encodes CDR1 LNHNV and CDR2 YYDKDF (reference sequence). Trimming took off 6 bases at V and 0 bases at J, with 6 bases between the two ends. The CDR3 bases are TGTGCCACCAGGGGAAGCTCTGGGGCCAACGTCCTGACTTTC. Its translation: CATRGSSGANVLTF.

CDR3 sequence: CASSKAGSNTGELFF. CDR3 nucleotide sequence: TGTGCCAGCAGCAAGGCGGGGTCGAACACCGGGGAGCTGTTTTTT. This chain uses TRBV7-2 with TRBJ2-2, with a possible D match to TRBD2 (6 bases). The V gene's germline CDR1 is SGHTA and CDR2 FQGNSA. CDR3 length equals 15 residues. The germline V and J ends were trimmed by 5 bases and 0 bases, with 10 bases remaining between them.

V usage is TRBV20-1 and J usage is TRBJ2-4; TRBD1 matches at 10 bases. Germline values: CDR1 DFQATT, CDR2 SNEGSKA (reference sequence). V was clipped by 5 bases and J by 4 bases; unmatched bases: 5. CDR3 length: 14 amino acids. The CDR3 DNA sequence: TGCAGTGCTGACCCGGGACAGGGGAAAAACATTCAGTACTTC. It codes for CSADPGQGKNIQYF.

The CDR3 spells CATSGPGGNEQFF. CDR3 bases: TGTGCCACCAGTGGGCCGGGAGGCAATGAGCAGTTCTTC. The chain combines TRBV24-1 with TRBJ2-1, with 7 bases identical to TRBD2. V shed 5 bases and J 6 bases; nucleotides not matched to a gene: 3. The length of the CDR3 is 13 residues. CDR1 KGHDR and CDR2 SFDVKD come from the germline V gene.